Sequencing of this TCR beta chain was carried out in a study of STAT3 mutations in large granular lymphocyte leukemia. General observations from the study: Every T-LGLL patient had at least one immunodominant TCRbeta clonotype.

Profiling relied on immunoSEQ multiplex PCR, and the TCRdb table lists in-frame clones only, not all of them. The sample lists approximately 25,000 clones; 94% were seen once. V lost 5 bases, J lost 0 bases, and 7 bases stayed unmatched. Per germline, CDR1 MDHEN and CDR2 SYDVKM. The CDR3 runs to 17 residues. On this clone itself: The antigen is undetermined.

This sequence originates from a man between 40 and 49 years old with T-cell large granular lymphocyte leukemia. Some clones in this sample may be carry-over from other donors' samples. The sample taken for sequencing was peripheral blood mononuclear cells. The chain couples TRBV28 to TRBJ2-6; 7 nucleotides line up with TRBD1. The CDR3 nucleotides read TGTGCCAGCAGTCCCACTCGGGACAGCTCTGGGGCCAACGTCCTGACTTTC. It yields the protein CASSPTRDSSGANVLTF.